The rows below give T cell receptor beta chains drawn from one sample of a study of T cells in Graves' hyperthyroidism and ophthalmopathy. TCRdb independently ran MiXCR on the multiplex PCR reads; one entry per CDR3 protein. Here the sample spans about 360,000 distinct CDR3 sequences, approximately 19% being singletons. Sequencing was performed on blood. The receptor source for this set is a woman between 18 and 29 years old with Graves' hyperthyroidism. The CDR3 runs from the conserved cysteine through the conserved F or W. The D gene is left open where the match is weak. A clone size is listed for some rows: how often the clone was seen (once, few, many), or a class if it is expanded.

CASSLSRGTYEQYF	TGTGCCAGCAGCTTAAGCAGGGGGACCTACGAGCAGTACTTC	many	TRBJ2-7	TRBV13	TRBD1
CSARDRLGPISNQPQHF	TGCAGTGCTAGAGATCGGTTGGGGCCTATCAGCAATCAGCCCCAGCATTTT	many	TRBJ1-5	TRBV20-1	.
CASSEGAGRGYEQYF	TGTGCCAGCAGTGAAGGAGCTGGTAGGGGCTACGAGCAGTACTTC	.	TRBJ2-7	TRBV25-1	.
CASTLSGTGSYEQYF	TGCGCCAGCACCCTGTCCGGGACAGGGAGCTACGAGCAGTACTTC	many	TRBJ2-7	TRBV5-1	TRBD1
CATRGPGQVYYGYTF	TGTGCCACCCGGGGCCCGGGACAGGTCTACTATGGCTACACCTTC	many	TRBJ1-2	TRBV19	TRBD1
CASSPGWIDTGELFF	TGTGCCAGCAGCCCAGGGTGGATAGACACCGGGGAGCTGTTTTTT	few	TRBJ2-2	TRBV7-9	.
CASSPWVNTEAFF	TGTGCCAGCAGTCCATGGGTGAACACTGAAGCTTTCTTT	many	TRBJ1-1	TRBV6-1	.
CACRTANTGELFF	TGTGCCTGCCGGACAGCTAACACCGGGGAGCTGTTTTTT	few	TRBJ2-2	TRBV2	.
CASRKDRGPPGGQPQHF	TGTGCCAGCAGAAAGGACAGGGGGCCGCCGGGCGGTCAGCCCCAGCATTTT	.	TRBJ1-5	TRBV6-2/TRBV6-3	TRBD1
CANSPMRGSYGYTF	TGTGCCAACAGTCCTATGAGGGGAAGCTATGGCTACACCTTC	few	TRBJ1-2	TRBV12-3/TRBV12-4	.
CASRPTWGYGYTF	TGTGCCAGCAGGCCAACTTGGGGGTATGGCTACACCTTC	many	TRBJ1-2	TRBV28	.
CASENSGANVLTF	TGTGCCTCGGAGAACTCTGGGGCCAACGTCCTGACTTTC	many	TRBJ2-6	TRBV12-3/TRBV12-4	.
CASSLLASGGELFF	TGTGCCAGCAGTTTATTGGCTAGCGGGGGGGAGCTGTTTTTT	many	TRBJ2-2	TRBV28	TRBD2